This T cell receptor beta chain was obtained from a study of Ad26.COV2.S vaccination and SARS-CoV-2 variants. The CDR3 runs to 18 residues. The V and J ends lost 7 bases and 2 bases, in that order; junction bases with no gene match: 13. CDR1 and CDR2 (germline): ENHRY, SYGVKD. Points on this clone: Its antigen is undetermined.

Study results and caveats: Comparable non-spike TCR breadth was observed in vaccine and placebo recipients. There was a possibility that the TCR breadth and depth analyses underestimated total T cell responses. Placebo recipients had lower spike-specific TCR breadth than vaccine recipients. The breadth of spike-specific CD8+ and CD4+ T cell responses after vaccination was reportedly substantial.

Produced via immunoSEQ multiplex PCR; TCRdb's table is partial and in-frame only. The data hold 300,000 to 450,000 clones, with approximately 90% observed a single time. The sequence was collected from a human donor who had recovered from COVID-19. The sequences come from peripheral blood, collected after recovery from COVID-19. This rearrangement joins TRBV10-3 to TRBJ2-6, with 8 bases matching TRBD1. The CDR3 bases are TGTGCCATCACCCGGGGGAATCAGGGGGCGGCTGGGGCCAACGTCCTGACTTTC. It specifies CAITRGNQGAAGANVLTF.